The 27 T cell receptor beta chains below come from one sample, sequenced in a study of shared clonotypes between healthy human individuals. Naive-designated CD8 cells lacked CD45RO, were positively enriched for CCR7, and omitted terminally differentiated effector memory CD45RA+ cells. The method was immunoSEQ multiplex PCR; TCRdb's version includes in-frame clones alone and lacks a portion of them. There are about 2,100,000 clones in the sample; around 93% occur only once, and 1.7% lies in the top ten. Sequencing was performed on naive CD8+ T cells from PBMCs. Receptors originate from a man aged 18-30 years in good health. Some clones in this sample may be carry-over from other donors' samples.

In its sample, this clone was seen a few times. V gene TRBV28 combines with J gene TRBJ2-7, with 10 bases matching TRBD1. J was trimmed by 2 bases and V by 8 bases; bases with no gene match: 9. Germline V gene lookup returns CDR1 MDHEN and CDR2 SYDVKM. The CDR3 contains 15 residues. Written as DNA, the CDR3 is TGTGCCAGCTCTGCTGACAGGGGGCGAACCTACGAGCAGTACTTC. Residues: CASSADRGRTYEQYF.

This clone was detected a few times. The gene calls are TRBV7-9 and TRBJ2-4; 7 bases fit TRBD2. Germline-derived CDR1 and CDR2 are SEHNR and FQNEAQ (reference sequence). The CDR3 has 11 residues. Germline trimming cut 5 bases from V and 13 bases from J; bases unmatched to any gene: 5. For the CDR3, the DNA is TGTGCCAGCAGCGTCGAGCGGGACCAGTACTTC. This gives the protein CASSVERDQYF.

V and J are TRBV9 and TRBJ2-1, with 11 bases aligning to TRBD2. The ends lost 0 bases at V and 4 bases at J; junction bases unmatched: 3. The V gene's germline CDR1 is SGDLS and CDR2 YYNGEE. The CDR3 loop spans 16 amino acids. The CDR3 sequence: CASSVATSGNYNEQFF. DNA for the CDR3: TGTGCCAGCAGCGTAGCGACTAGCGGGAATTACAATGAGCAGTTCTTC.

The V and J genes are TRBV5-1 and TRBJ2-3; unclear D gene. The CDR3 is 14 amino acids. Germline V gene data show CDR1 as SGHRS and CDR2 as YFSETQ. The V and J ends lost 4 bases and 0 bases respectively, with 9 bases between them. CDR3 loop: CASSLPVSTDTQYF. CDR3 nucleotides: TGCGCCAGCAGCCTACCCGTTAGCACAGATACGCAGTATTTT.

The chain combines TRBV27 with TRBJ2-7; either TRBD1 or TRBD2 may fit D (5 bases each). This CDR3 region has 15 residues. Trimming removed 3 bases from V and 6 bases from J, with 18 bases in between. Germline lookup yields CDR1 MNHEY and CDR2 SMNVEV (reference sequence). The CDR3 region has the DNA TGTGCCAGCAGTTTTCTGCGAGGGGCTCAGGGCGAGCAGTACTTC. This translates into CASSFLRGAQGEQYF.

With regard to this clone: Other DNA sequences in the same sample also yield this CDR3. V and J are TRBV27 and TRBJ2-3, with 8 bases matching TRBD2. CDR1 is MNHEY and CDR2 is SMNVEV in the germline V gene (reference sequence). Losses at the gene ends were 3 bases for V and 3 bases for J; bases not matched to a gene: 8. This CDR3 has 16 residues. CDR3: CASSLSGGAGTDTQYF. The CDR3 DNA sequence: TGTGCCAGCAGTTTGTCGGGAGGGGCGGGGACAGATACGCAGTATTTT.

Concerning this clone: This sample includes further DNA sequences coding for the same CDR3. The rearrangement joins TRBV27 to TRBJ2-7; 10 positions agree with TRBD1. With 3 bases clipped from V and 3 bases from J, the junction kept 2 bases outside the gene matches. This CDR3 region has 14 residues. CDR1 and CDR2 from the germline V gene are MNHEY and SMNVEV (reference sequence). CDR3 nucleotides: TGTGCCAGCAGTTTTAGGGACAGGGGCTACGAGCAGTACTTC. As protein: CASSFRDRGYEQYF.

The V and J genes are TRBV6-1 and TRBJ2-7; the D gene is possibly TRBD1 (5 bases). This CDR3 comprises 16 residues. Germline-derived CDR1 and CDR2 are MNHNS and SASEGT. V was trimmed by 3 bases and J by 4 bases, leaving 19 bases between them. The CDR3 region is CASSDWGYLGAYEQYF. CDR3 bases: TGTGCCAGCAGTGACTGGGGCTACCTTGGAGCATACGAGCAGTACTTC.

This clone has just one count. The chain recombines TRBV7-6 with TRBJ2-2; D is unclear. V lost 0 bases and J lost 5, with 10 bases in between. CDR3 length: 15 residues. Germline CDR1 SGHVS, CDR2 FNYEAQ. Here the CDR3 reads CASSLASADTGELFF. The CDR3 DNA reads TGTGCCAGCAGCTTAGCTTCCGCGGATACCGGGGAGCTGTTTTTT.

As regards this clone: The same CDR3 arises from other DNA sequences in this sample as well. The chain has TRBV27 and TRBJ2-5, with 7 bases that match TRBD1. V trimming: 5 bases; J trimming: 4 bases; junction bases outside the gene matches: 1. The V gene's germline CDR1 is MNHEY and CDR2 SMNVEV (reference sequence). The CDR3 is 12 residues long. The CDR3 region has the DNA TGTGCCAGCAGTGACAGGGCAGAGACCCAGTACTTC. Translation: CASSDRAETQYF.

The chain carries TRBV7-8 and TRBJ1-5, with D possibly being TRBD1 (5 bases). This CDR3 contains 16 residues. Trimming pared 5 bases from V and 0 bases from J, leaving 14 bases between. The germline V gene encodes CDR1 SGHVS and CDR2 FQNEAQ. The CDR3 here is CASSPDSRYSNQPQHF. CDR3 nucleotides: TGTGCCAGCAGCCCCGACAGCCGGTATAGCAATCAGCCCCAGCATTTT.

The chain uses TRBV7-9 and TRBJ1-2, with unresolved D. CDR1 is SEHNR, CDR2 FQNEAQ, per germline (reference sequence). CDR3 length: 14 amino acids. Trimming pared 5 bases from V and 0 bases from J, leaving 10 bases between. CDR3 DNA sequence: TGTGCCAGCAGCGGTGACACTTCTAACTATGGCTACACCTTC. Amino acids: CASSGDTSNYGYTF.

The chain uses TRBV28 and TRBJ2-2, with D perhaps matching TRBD1 or TRBD2 (6 bases each). The V end was cut by 6 bases, the J end by 5 bases, with 13 bases between. CDR1 MDHEN and CDR2 SYDVKM come from the germline V gene. The CDR3 spans 14 residues. The CDR3 nucleotides read TGTGCCAGCAGCCAGGAGGGGGGAACCGGGGAGCTGTTTTTT. Amino acids: CASSQEGGTGELFF. Full variable domain (missing parts from reference TRBV28 and TRBJ2-2): DVKVTQSSRYLVKRTGEKVFLECVQDMDHENMFWYRQDPGLGLRLIYFSYDVKMKEKGDIPEGYSVSREKKERFSLILESASTNQTSMYLCASSQEGGTGELFFGEGSRLTVL.

The V and J genes are TRBV7-2 and TRBJ1-1; possible D gene TRBD1, 5 bases. This CDR3 region has 15 residues. V was trimmed by 3 bases and J by 0 bases, leaving 11 bases between them. Germline loops: CDR1 SGHTA, CDR2 FQGNSA. The CDR3 bases are TGTGCCAGCAGCTTGAGGGGCCCGCTGAACACTGAAGCTTTCTTT. Translation: CASSLRGPLNTEAFF. Full variable domain (missing parts from reference TRBV7-2 and TRBJ1-1): GAGVSQSPSNKVTEKGKDVELRCDPISGHTALYWYRQSLGQGLEFLIYFQGNSAPDKSGLPSDRFSAERTGGSVSTLTIQRTQQEDSAVYLCASSLRGPLNTEAFFGQGTRLTVV.

As for this clone: In the same sample, other DNA sequences code for this CDR3. The chain combines TRBV6-5 with TRBJ1-1; no firm D call. V lost 0 bases to trimming and J lost 2 bases, with 10 bases between them. The CDR3 is made up of 15 amino acids. The germline V gene has CDR1 MNHEY and CDR2 SVGAGI. Here the CDR3 DNA reads TGTGCCAGCAGTTACTCCTTTCGGGGAAACACTGAAGCTTTCTTT. This sequence encodes CASSYSFRGNTEAFF.

The chain has TRBV7-2 and TRBJ2-7, with TRBD1 identical over 7 bases. With 3 bases clipped from V and 0 bases from J, the junction kept 11 bases outside the gene matches. The CDR3 has 17 residues. Germline V gene sequence: CDR1 SGHTA, CDR2 FQGNSA. The DNA of the CDR3 is TGTGCCAGCAGCTTGGACGGGACAGCTGAAAGCTCCTACGAGCAGTACTTC. This translates into CASSLDGTAESSYEQYF.

On this clone: Other nucleotide sequences in the sample specify the same CDR3. The rearrangement links TRBV28 to TRBJ2-7; tentative D call: TRBD1 (6 bases). Germline-derived CDR1 and CDR2 are MDHEN and SYDVKM. This CDR3 spans 14 amino acids. Trimming removed 6 bases from V and 0 bases from J, with 12 bases in between. CDR3 loop: CASSVTGTSYEQYF. CDR3 nucleotide sequence: TGTGCCAGCAGCGTAACAGGGACCTCCTACGAGCAGTACTTC.

Of note for this clone: At the DNA level, this CDR3 is encoded by other sequences in the same sample as well. This chain connects TRBV9 to TRBJ1-5; TRBD1 aligns across 10 bases. The V gene end was trimmed by 2 bases and the J gene end by 1 base; junction bases not matched to a gene: 0. Germline V gene lookup returns CDR1 SGDLS and CDR2 YYNGEE. The CDR3 sequence is 15 residues long. The CDR3 protein is CASSVGQGSNQPQHF. DNA for the CDR3: TGTGCCAGCAGCGTGGGACAGGGGAGCAATCAGCCCCAGCATTTT.

This rearrangement joins TRBV5-1 to TRBJ2-1; D possibly uses TRBD1 or TRBD2 (6 bases each). Trimming pared 5 bases from V and 0 bases from J, leaving 12 bases between. Germline lookup yields CDR1 SGHRS and CDR2 YFSETQ. CDR3 length equals 15 residues. This chain's CDR3 is CASREGGSSYNEQFF. In DNA form, the CDR3 reads TGCGCCAGCAGAGAAGGGGGGAGCTCCTACAATGAGCAGTTCTTC.

The chain carries TRBV27 and TRBJ2-5; the D is unclear. This CDR3 comprises 12 residues. Germline V gene lookup returns CDR1 MNHEY and CDR2 SMNVEV (reference sequence). V gave up 4 bases and J gave up 5 bases, with 8 bases separating them. CDR3 sequence: CASSSNGETQYF. In DNA form, the CDR3 reads TGTGCCAGCAGTTCCAACGGGGAGACCCAGTACTTC.

The chain links TRBV29-1 to TRBJ2-1; D unresolved. This CDR3 spans 15 amino acids. Trimming stripped 3 bases from V and 2 bases from J, with 14 bases between. Germline loops: CDR1 SQVTM, CDR2 ANQGSEA. DNA for the CDR3: TGCAGCGTTGACTTTACACGGGCCCCCTACAATGAGCAGTTCTTC. Residues: CSVDFTRAPYNEQFF.

The chain carries TRBV7-8 and TRBJ2-1, with TRBD2 matching 8 bases. Germline lookup yields CDR1 SGHVS and CDR2 FQNEAQ. CDR3 length: 14 amino acids. V was clipped by 8 bases and J by 3 bases; unmatched bases: 6. The CDR3 here is CASASGTSYNEQFF. CDR3 bases: TGTGCCAGCGCCTCTGGGACTAGCTACAATGAGCAGTTCTTC.

This clone was seen only once. The V and J genes are TRBV5-1 and TRBJ2-2, with 7 positions matching TRBD1. V shed 3 bases and J 7 bases; nucleotides not matched to a gene: 9. Germline CDR1 is SGHRS and CDR2 is YFSETQ. The CDR3 is 15 residues long. CDR3 nucleotides: TGCGCCAGCAGCTCCCGGGACAGTCCCTTCGGGGAGCTGTTTTTT. Translated, it gives CASSSRDSPFGELFF.

The J gene is TRBJ2-1, the V gene TRBV9, with 13 bases that match TRBD2. Looked up from germline, CDR1 is SGDLS and CDR2 is YYNGEE. The V and J ends lost 4 bases and 7 bases, in that order; junction bases with no gene match: 8. The CDR3 totals 16 residues. The CDR3 DNA reads as TGTGCCAGCAGCACAGGACTAGCGGGAGCAGTGAATGAGCAGTTCTTC. Protein product: CASSTGLAGAVNEQFF. The complete variable domain, with remaining parts taken from reference TRBV9 and TRBJ2-1, reads DSGVTQTPKHLITATGQRVTLRCSPRSGDLSVYWYQQSLDQGLQFLIQYYNGEERAKGNILERFSAQQFPDLHSELNLSSLELGDSALYFCASSTGLAGAVNEQFFGPGTRLTVL.

The chain links TRBV29-1 to TRBJ2-2; 8 bases are shared with TRBD2. V lost 7 bases and J lost 3; bases outside the gene matches: 13. This CDR3 has 16 residues. CDR1 and CDR2 from the germline V gene are SQVTM and ANQGSEA. CDR3 DNA sequence: TGCAGCGCAAAGATCCCAGGACTAGCCCACACCGGGGAGCTGTTTTTT. This encodes CSAKIPGLAHTGELFF.

J is TRBJ1-2 and V is TRBV25-1; D might be TRBD1 (5 bases). This CDR3 has 13 amino acids. Germline CDR1 is MGHDK and CDR2 is SYGVNS. Trimming stripped 0 bases from V and 6 bases from J, with 8 bases between. The CDR3 DNA reads TGTGCCAGCAGTGAATACTGGGGGAATGGCTACACCTTC. Protein sequence: CASSEYWGNGYTF.

This clone was seen a handful of times. The chain uses TRBV6-1 and TRBJ1-6, with D maybe TRBD1 (6 bases). Trimming removed 4 bases at V and 8 bases at J, with 12 bases between. Germline CDR1 and CDR2: MNHNS and SASEGT. The CDR3 totals 14 residues. CDR3 sequence: CASSATGTDSPLHF. CDR3 DNA sequence: TGTGCCAGCAGTGCCACAGGGACCGATTCACCCCTCCACTTT.